The clone carrying this TCR beta chain appeared a few times. Authors' data handling: Researchers report that nucleated cell counts were estimated from reference gene primer amplification. The assay was immunoSEQ multiplex PCR, and TCRdb's table has in-frame clones only and misses some. The V and J calls and clone size are taken from that table; D and trimming were inferred from the DNA. The sample has approximately 190,000 clones, roughly 80% seen once; the top ten hold approximately 6.9%. This entry comes from a study of blood T cell repertoires in COVID-19. Study in general: The samples span acute and convalescent COVID-19 from the United States, Italy and Spain. Sample material is recorded as cDNA or gDNA derived from T cells, B-cell-depleted T cells, or PBMCs.

V was cut by 2 bases and J by 7 bases, with 6 bases left in between. Germline V lookup: CDR1 SNHLY, CDR2 FYNNEI. The CDR3 has 12 residues. The V and J genes are TRBV2 and TRBJ2-1; D not certain. The TCR was taken from a man between 60 and 75 years old with acute or convalescent COVID-19. Sequencing was performed on peripheral blood. The CDR3 DNA reads as TGTGCCAGCAGTGAATGGAGTAATGAGCAGTTCTTC. Translating gives CASSEWSNEQFF.